These 5 T cell receptor beta chains came from one sample sequenced in a study of control samples from healthy donors and cancer patients. Produced via immunoSEQ multiplex PCR; TCRdb's table is partial and in-frame only. The profile shows 150,000 or so clones, more than 85% of them singletons. The sequenced sample was blood. The receptors stem from a man between 18 and 35 years old in good health.

The chain is built from TRBV6-5 and TRBJ1-1; TRBD1 agrees at 7 bases. Germline assignment: CDR1 MNHEY and CDR2 SVGAGI. The CDR3 is 11 residues long. V gave up 11 bases and J gave up 12 bases; unmatched junction bases: 12. The CDR3 sequence is CACGFRQGSFF. Here the CDR3 DNA reads TGTGCCTGCGGTTTTAGACAGGGTTCTTTCTTT.

The table lists this clone with a count of one. This chain uses TRBV9 with TRBJ1-4; 10 bases fit TRBD1. Trimming removed 3 bases from V and 3 bases from J; junction bases left unmatched: 8. In germline, CDR1 is SGDLS, CDR2 YYNGEE. The CDR3 consists of 17 residues. Here the CDR3 DNA reads TGTGCCAGCAGCGGGACAGGGGGTGGGTCGGCTAATGAAAAACTGTTTTTT. Its protein product is CASSGTGGGSANEKLFF.

With respect to this clone: Its ends do not fully match the called genes, so a read error is possible. V gene TRBV28 combines with J gene TRBJ1-3, with 8 bases fitting TRBD1. CDR3 length: 16 amino acids. CDR1 MDHEN and CDR2 SYDVKM come from the germline V gene. Here the CDR3 reads CASGTGQGGLSQENIF. The CDR3 bases are TGTGCCAGCGGTACCGGACAGGGTGGTCTTTCCCAAGAAAATATTTTT.

The J gene is TRBJ2-7, the V gene TRBV2, with TRBD1 identical over 8 bases. This CDR3 is built from 11 residues. CDR1 is SNHLY and CDR2 is FYNNEI in the germline V gene. Trimming removed 11 bases from V and 5 bases from J; junction bases left unmatched: 5. CDR3 sequence: CAGDRGHEQYF. The CDR3, as DNA: TGTGCCGGAGACAGGGGCCACGAGCAGTACTTC.

This chain connects TRBV28 to TRBJ1-1; 10 nucleotides agree with TRBD1. V lost 3 bases to trimming and J lost 4 bases; unmatched junction nucleotides: 11. CDR3 size: 17 residues. CDR1 is MDHEN, CDR2 SYDVKM, per germline. CDR3 protein: CASSFPISDRGLTEAFF. The DNA of the CDR3 is TGTGCCAGCAGTTTCCCCATCTCAGACAGGGGGCTCACTGAAGCTTTCTTT. The variable domain in full, with the rest retrieved from reference TRBV28 and TRBJ1-1, is DVKVTQSSRYLVKRTGEKVFLECVQDMDHENMFWYRQDPGLGLRLIYFSYDVKMKEKGDIPEGYSVSREKKERFSLILESASTNQTSMYLCASSFPISDRGLTEAFFGQGTRLTVV.